Only a few counts were recorded for the clone carrying this T cell receptor beta chain. The data originate from a study of spatial heterogeneity in lung cancer. Overall study context: The donors, 70 or so patients with untreated early-stage non-small cell lung cancer, provided the samples.

Germline assignment: CDR1 SGHTA and CDR2 FQGNSA. The CDR3 has 16 amino acids. V was trimmed by 5 bases and J by 7 bases, leaving 24 bases between them. The sample's time point: blood at routine non-recurrence follow-up after resection. Unsorted whole RNA samples from tumor, nontumor lung or frozen PBMC were sequenced. TCR cDNA molecules each carried a unique molecular identifier. TCRdb called the 5' RACE reads again in MiXCR, with one record for every CDR3 protein. Counted here are roughly 99,000 distinct CDR3 sequences, approximately 19% occurring once; the ten biggest clones make up 21%. V usage is TRBV7-2 and J usage is TRBJ2-7; D is perhaps TRBD2 (7 bases). The clonotype originates from a male donor with early-stage non-small cell lung cancer. Here the sequenced sample was PBMCs, taken at follow-up. In DNA, the CDR3 is TGTGCCAGCAGCCCGGGACTCCGAGGGGGGGTGGAAGAGCAGTACTTC. It encodes CASSPGLRGGVEEQYF. The whole variable domain, remainder taken from reference TRBV7-2 and TRBJ2-7, is GAGVSQSPSNKVTEKGKDVELRCDPISGHTALYWYRQSLGQGLEFLIYFQGNSAPDKSGLPSDRFSAERTGGSVSTLTIQRTQQEDSAVYLCASSPGLRGGVEEQYFGPGTRLTVT.